The 30 T cell receptor beta chains in this list originate from one sample, sequenced in a study of coeliac disease. The data were produced by immunoSEQ multiplex PCR, yet TCRdb's version contains in-frame clones alone and is incomplete. The table shows some 1,300 clones, with around 52% occurring only once. Sequencing input: intraepithelial lymphocytes from the gut. The source of these receptors is a man between 70 and 80 years old without celiac disease.

The CDR3 spells CASSFLLATHNHNSPLHF. The CDR3 coding sequence is TGTGCCAGCAGCTTTCTGCTAGCTACACATAATCATAATTCACCCCTCCACTTT. The chain uses TRBV21-1 and TRBJ1-6. TRBV21-1 is a documented pseudogene. This CDR3 region has 18 residues.

The chain has TRBV7-6 and TRBJ2-3, with 10 bases lining up with TRBD2. This CDR3 region has 15 residues. J was trimmed by 4 bases and V by 5 bases; bases with no gene match: 6. Germline lookup yields CDR1 SGHVS and CDR2 FNYEAQ. The CDR3 coding sequence is TGTGCCAGCAGCCCCTGGACTAGCGGAGCAGATACGCAGTATTTT. Translated: CASSPWTSGADTQYF.

This clone is categorized as large. This chain connects TRBV2 to TRBJ1-5; no clear D. The CDR3 runs 12 residues. Germline CDR1 reads SNHLY; CDR2 reads FYNNEI. V was pared by 8 bases and J by 5 bases, with 10 bases between. DNA of the CDR3: TGTGCCAGCGCCCAGGAAGATCAGCCCCAGCATTTT. This codes for CASAQEDQPQHF.

The chain carries TRBV6-5 and TRBJ2-7; D possibly corresponds to TRBD2 (6 bases). Per germline, CDR1 MNHEY and CDR2 SVGAGI. CDR3 length: 13 amino acids. Trimming cost V 8 bases and J 3 bases, with 14 bases left between them. As DNA, the CDR3 is TGTGCCAGCCACGGGGGACTTGACTACGAGCAGTACTTC. Translated: CASHGGLDYEQYF.

This chain joins TRBV6-5 and TRBJ1-5, with 10 bases that match TRBD1. CDR3 length equals 15 residues. CDR1 and CDR2 from the germline V gene are MNHEY and SVGAGI. With 5 bases clipped from V and 4 bases from J, the junction kept 5 bases outside the gene matches. As DNA, the CDR3 is TGTGCCAGCAGTATCGGGACAGGGGCAAATCAGCCCCAGCATTTT. This translates into CASSIGTGANQPQHF.

The chain joins TRBV1 to TRBJ2-3; the table calls TRBD2, which could not be checked here. TRBV1 corresponds to a pseudogene. CDR3 length: 20 residues. The CDR3 spells CTSSQGYARVFRPGRDTQYF. As DNA, the CDR3 is TGCACCAGCAGCCAAGGTTACGCCAGGGTCTTCCGCCCGGGGAGGGATACGCAGTATTTT.

This sequence joins TRBV5-1 and TRBJ2-4; D perhaps matches TRBD1 (8 bases). The length of the CDR3 is 16 residues. Germline V gene lookup returns CDR1 SGHRS and CDR2 YFSETQ. The V end was cut by 1 base, the J end by 3 bases, with 14 bases between. The chain's CDR3 is CASSLTGGVSKNIQYF. The CDR3 DNA is TGCGCCAGCAGCTTGACAGGGGGGGTTAGCAAAAACATTCAGTACTTC.

V is TRBV28 and J is TRBJ1-6; D may be TRBD1 (6 bases). This CDR3 has 13 residues. V was clipped by 8 bases and J by 7 bases, with 12 bases between them. CDR1 is MDHEN, CDR2 SYDVKM, per germline. The CDR3 coding sequence is TGTGCCAGCGGCCGGGACACGAATTCACCCCTCCACTTT. The encoded protein is CASGRDTNSPLHF.

This clone appeared a single time. The chain uses TRBV7-8 and TRBJ1-1; tentatively, D is TRBD1 (5 bases). Germline lookup yields CDR1 SGHVS and CDR2 FQNEAQ. V lost 0 bases to trimming and J lost 7 bases, with 12 bases between them. CDR3 length equals 14 residues. The CDR3: CASSLASGLGEAFF. The CDR3 region has the DNA TGTGCCAGCAGCTTAGCCTCAGGGTTGGGTGAAGCTTTCTTT. Drawing the rest from reference TRBV7-8 and TRBJ1-1, the complete variable domain is GAGVSQSPRYKVAKRGQDVALRCDPISGHVSLFWYQQALGQGPEFLTYFQNEAQLDKSGLPSDRFFAERPEGSVSTLKIQRTQQEDSAVYLCASSLASGLGEAFFGQGTRLTVV.

The chain links TRBV28 to TRBJ2-7; 11 bases map to TRBD1. The trim removed 6 bases at V and 3 bases at J, leaving 7 bases unmatched. The V gene's germline CDR1 is MDHEN and CDR2 SYDVKM. This CDR3 region has 15 residues. The CDR3 nucleotides are TGTGCCAGCAGGGGAGAGGACAGGGGGCACTACGAGCAGTACTTC. It is translated as CASRGEDRGHYEQYF.

V is TRBV4-1 and J is TRBJ2-1; D perhaps matches TRBD2 (6 bases). Germline V gene lookup returns CDR1 MGHRA and CDR2 YSYEKL. The length of the CDR3 is 16 residues. Trimming removed 1 base from V and 7 bases from J, with 17 bases in between. DNA of the CDR3: TGCGCCAGCAGCCAAGGACGGGGGACTTTGGGGAATGAGCAGTTCTTC. This encodes CASSQGRGTLGNEQFF.

The chain links TRBV6-1 to TRBJ2-1, with 9 bases lining up with TRBD2. The CDR3 covers 15 residues. The germline V gene encodes CDR1 MNHNS and CDR2 SASEGT. Germline trimming cut 5 bases from V and 4 bases from J; bases unmatched to any gene: 6. In DNA, the CDR3 is TGTGCCAGCAGTAACAGTCTAGCGGGATACAATGAGCAGTTCTTC. It codes for CASSNSLAGYNEQFF.

The sample holds a few counts of this clone. CDR3 nucleotide sequence: TGCGCCAGCAGCCAAGACGAGCGGGGGGCGACCTACGAGCAGTACTTC. It translates to CASSQDERGATYEQYF. J is TRBJ2-7 and V is TRBV4-1, with 9 bases aligning to TRBD2. With V trimmed by 0 bases and J by 2 bases, 5 bases remained unmatched. This CDR3 spans 16 amino acids. Germline assignment: CDR1 MGHRA and CDR2 YSYEKL.

This sequence joins TRBV18 and TRBJ1-2; D perhaps matches TRBD1 (6 bases). V lost 3 bases to trimming and J lost 4 bases, with 27 bases between them. The CDR3 has 19 residues. CDR1 is KGHSH and CDR2 is LQKENI in the germline V gene. CDR3 DNA: TGTGCCAGCTCACCGGTAAGACAGGCTACAGAACAAGGAAGCTATGGCTACACCTTC. Translating gives CASSPVRQATEQGSYGYTF. Based on the CDR3 plus reference TRBV18 and TRBJ1-2, the full variable domain is NAGVMQNPRHLVRRRGQEARLRCSPMKGHSHVYWYRQLPEEGLKFMVYLQKENIIDESGMPKERFSAEFPKEGPSILRIQQVVRGDSAAYFCASSPVRQATEQGSYGYTFGSGTRLTVV.

The chain uses TRBV14 and TRBJ2-5; D uncertain. The CDR3 totals 13 residues. The V and J ends lost 4 bases and 3 bases respectively, with 9 bases between them. From germline, CDR1 is SGHDN and CDR2 FVKESK. The CDR3 nucleotides read TGTGCCAGCAGCCCAAGACAAAAAGAGACCCAGTACTTC. Its protein is CASSPRQKETQYF.

V is TRBV27 and J is TRBJ2-7; tentatively, D is TRBD1 (5 bases). CDR3 length equals 13 residues. The germline V gene encodes CDR1 MNHEY and CDR2 SMNVEV (reference sequence). The ends were cut back, 6 bases at V and 2 bases at J, with 11 bases in the middle. CDR3 protein: CASSQTETYEQYF. The CDR3, as DNA: TGTGCCAGCAGCCAGACAGAGACCTACGAGCAGTACTTC.

In this sample, this clone turned up a few times. J is TRBJ2-7 and V is TRBV6-1, with D possibly TRBD1 on 5 matching bases. Trimming pared 4 bases from V and 4 bases from J, leaving 14 bases between. Per germline, CDR1 MNHNS and CDR2 SASEGT. This CDR3 has 14 amino acids. This chain's CDR3 is CASSVLRGAYEQYF. The CDR3 DNA follows: TGTGCCAGCAGTGTCCTAAGGGGCGCTTACGAGCAGTACTTC.

This clone has just one count. The chain employs TRBV11-3 and TRBJ2-1; 11 nucleotides align to TRBD2. V shed 1 base, J shed 7 bases, and the junction held 6 bases outside the gene matches. The CDR3 consists of 16 residues. The germline gives CDR1 SGHNT, CDR2 YENEEA. The CDR3 spells CASSLGLSGGGNEQFF. The CDR3 DNA follows: TGTGCCAGCAGCTTAGGCCTTAGCGGGGGGGGGAATGAGCAGTTCTTC.

V usage is TRBV7-2 and J usage is TRBJ2-1, with TRBD2 matching 10 bases. The CDR3 runs 15 residues. Unmatched junction bases numbered 5, after V lost 5 bases and J lost 4 bases. The germline V gene has CDR1 SGHTA and CDR2 FQGNSA. This chain's CDR3 is CASSTGLASYNEQFF. CDR3 DNA sequence: TGTGCCAGCAGCACGGGACTAGCGAGTTACAATGAGCAGTTCTTC.

The CDR3 reads CASSGDSTAFCGYTF. DNA for the CDR3: TGTGCCAGCAGTGGCGACAGTACCGCATTTTGTGGCTACACCTTC. This chain connects TRBV6-4 to TRBJ1-2; TRBD1 is a possible D gene (5 bases). Germline V gene data show CDR1 as MRHNA and CDR2 as SNTAGT. The CDR3 sequence is 15 residues long. Trimming left V 4 bases short and J 7 bases short, with 19 bases between.

The genes are TRBV2 and TRBJ2-1, with D maybe TRBD2 (6 bases). CDR3 length: 14 residues. In germline, CDR1 is SNHLY, CDR2 FYNNEI. V gave up 2 bases and J gave up 15 bases, with 20 bases separating them. In nucleotides, the CDR3 is TGTGCCAGCAGTGAATCGAGCGGGCAGGCAGCCCTGTTCTTC. Encoded protein: CASSESSGQAALFF.

This chain connects TRBV7-9 to TRBJ1-2, with a possible D match to TRBD1 (5 bases). V lost 5 bases and J lost 3, with 10 bases in between. The length of the CDR3 is 13 residues. The germline V gene has CDR1 SEHNR and CDR2 FQNEAQ (reference sequence). CDR3 residues: CASSLRGDYGYTF. The DNA of the CDR3 is TGTGCCAGCAGCCTTCGGGGGGACTATGGCTACACCTTC.

The J gene is TRBJ2-7, the V gene TRBV2, with 7 bases lining up with TRBD2. J gave up 0 bases and V 4 bases, and 9 bases lay outside the gene matches. The CDR3 is made up of 16 amino acids. The germline V gene has CDR1 SNHLY and CDR2 FYNNEI. The CDR3 nucleotides are TGTGCCAGCAGTGGTGGGAGGGGCCGAAGCTCCTACGAGCAGTACTTC. Amino acid sequence: CASSGGRGRSSYEQYF.

This rearrangement joins TRBV7-3 to TRBJ1-6, with 7 bases lining up with TRBD1. The germline CDR1 and CDR2 sequences are SGHTA and FQGTGA. CDR3 length: 16 residues. V lost 5 bases to trimming and J lost 0 bases; unmatched junction nucleotides: 4. As DNA, the CDR3 is TGTGCCAGCAGCCGACAGGGAAGCTCCTATAATTCACCCCTCCACTTT. The encoded protein is CASSRQGSSYNSPLHF.

This clone was seen a handful of times. This chain connects TRBV27 to TRBJ1-5; D is perhaps TRBD1 (6 bases). The germline V gene encodes CDR1 MNHEY and CDR2 SMNVEV (reference sequence). CDR3 length: 15 residues. Trimming removed 2 bases from V and 3 bases from J, with 11 bases in between. The CDR3 loop is CASSLNRDTNQPQHF. The CDR3 DNA sequence: TGTGCCAGCAGTTTAAACCGGGACACCAATCAGCCCCAGCATTTT.

The chain is built from TRBV18 and TRBJ1-6; D gene uncertain. Germline lookup yields CDR1 KGHSH and CDR2 LQKENI. V lost 6 bases and J lost 9, with 12 bases in between. This CDR3 is 13 amino acids long. The CDR3 is CASSTQAGSPLHF. The CDR3 nucleotides read TGTGCCAGCTCGACCCAGGCCGGTTCACCCCTCCACTTT.

The chain uses TRBV6-6 and TRBJ1-5, with TRBD1 matching over 8 bases. Germline CDR1 reads MNHNY; CDR2 reads SVGAGI (reference sequence). V lost 6 bases, J lost 9 bases, and 7 bases stayed unmatched. The CDR3 spans 13 residues. DNA for the CDR3: TGTGCCAGCAGCCTGACAGGGGAACGGCCCCAGCATTTT. Its translation is CASSLTGERPQHF.

The chain has TRBV6-1 and TRBJ1-2; D gene ambiguous. V lost 3 bases to trimming and J lost 3 bases, with 5 bases between them. The germline V gene has CDR1 MNHNS and CDR2 SASEGT. This CDR3 has 12 amino acids. CDR3 bases: TGTGCCAGCAGTGATACAGACTATGGCTACACCTTC. Translation gives CASSDTDYGYTF.

In this sample, this clone turned up a few times. V is TRBV29-1 and J is TRBJ2-7, with 12 bases identical to TRBD2. Germline trimming cut 4 bases from V and 6 bases from J; bases unmatched to any gene: 7. The CDR3 has 14 residues. From germline, CDR1 is SQVTM and CDR2 ANQGSEA. The CDR3 DNA is TGCAGCGTTGGTCGGACTAGCGGGATTGGCGAGCAGTACTTC. Residues: CSVGRTSGIGEQYF.

The rearrangement joins TRBV6-5 to TRBJ2-3; D gene uncertain. V was trimmed by 8 bases and J by 5 bases, leaving 8 bases between them. CDR1 and CDR2 from the germline V gene are MNHEY and SVGAGI. The CDR3 contains 11 residues. In DNA, the CDR3 is TGTGCCAGCCGTCGGTTAGATACGCAGTATTTT. As protein: CASRRLDTQYF.